A single sample is the source of the 14 T cell receptor beta chains below, sequenced in a study of long-term antiretroviral therapy in people with HIV. Sequencing used immunoSEQ v3.0 at survey level. Data came from immunoSEQ multiplex PCR; TCRdb stores just in-frame clones and leaves some out. The sample includes under 20,000 clones, around nine tenths seen only once; the top ten take roughly a tenth. Sequences were derived from unsorted PBMCs, sampled 0.5 years after starting antiretroviral therapy. These receptors were obtained from a man aged 35 to 55 with HIV.

The chain links TRBV11-1 to TRBJ2-7; 11 bases fit TRBD2. The germline V gene encodes CDR1 SGHAT and CDR2 FQDESV (reference sequence). V was pared by 6 bases and J by 4 bases, with 5 bases of the junction left unmatched. The CDR3 is 14 amino acids. CDR3 in amino acids: CASSLAGGGYEQYF. The CDR3 bases are TGTGCCAGCAGTCTAGCGGGAGGAGGGTACGAGCAGTACTTC.

The chain has TRBV5-1 and TRBJ1-2; D not certain. The CDR3 spans 11 residues. Germline values: CDR1 SGHRS, CDR2 YFSETQ. Deletions cut 0 bases from V and 7 bases from J, with 4 bases between. The CDR3 DNA reads TGCGCCAGCAGCTTGGTTGGTGGCTACACCTTC. Translation: CASSLVGGYTF.

The V call is TRBV10-3, the J call TRBJ1-1; a weak D match, TRBD1 (6 bases). The germline gives CDR1 ENHRY, CDR2 SYGVKD. With 3 bases removed from V and 1 base from J, the gap between germline ends came to 9 bases. The CDR3 has 14 amino acids. In nucleotides, the CDR3 is TGTGCCATCAGTGACTCGACAGGGAACACTGAAGCTTTCTTT. Translation: CAISDSTGNTEAFF.

The chain recombines TRBV29-1 with TRBJ2-5, with unresolved D. CDR1 SQVTM and CDR2 ANQGSEA come from the germline V gene. Trimming cost V 4 bases and J 2 bases, with 5 bases left between them. The CDR3 runs 11 residues. CDR3 region: CSVAPQETQYF. The CDR3 DNA is TGCAGCGTTGCGCCTCAAGAGACCCAGTACTTC. Drawing the rest from reference TRBV29-1 and TRBJ2-5, the complete variable domain is SAVISQKPSRDICQRGTSLTIQCQVDSQVTMMFWYRQQPGQSLTLIATANQGSEATYESGFVIDKFPISRPNLTFSTLTVSNMSPEDSSIYLCSVAPQETQYFGPGTRLLVL.

The chain combines TRBV19 with TRBJ2-3; D possibly corresponds to TRBD2 (5 bases). The CDR3 loop spans 16 amino acids. Germline V gene data show CDR1 as LNHDA and CDR2 as SQIVND (reference sequence). Trimming took off 5 bases at V and 0 bases at J, with 15 bases between the two ends. The CDR3 region is CASSPGSVSSTDTQYF. CDR3 DNA: TGTGCCAGTAGTCCGGGTAGCGTCTCTAGCACAGATACGCAGTATTTT. The variable domain in full, completed from reference TRBV19 and TRBJ2-3, reads DGGITQSPKYLFRKEGQNVTLSCEQNLNHDAMYWYRQDPGQGLRLIYYSQIVNDFQKGDIAEGYSVSREKKESFPLTVTSAQKNPTAFYLCASSPGSVSSTDTQYFGPGTRLTVL.

The chain carries TRBV11-2 and TRBJ1-2; D might be TRBD1 (5 bases). Germline CDR1 SGHAT, CDR2 FQNNGV. The CDR3 is made up of 15 amino acids. V lost 5 bases and J 3 bases, leaving 16 bases between the germline ends. CDR3 nucleotide sequence: TGTGCCAGCAGCCCCTTGAGGGGAGCGGACTATGGCTACACCTTC. This gives the protein CASSPLRGADYGYTF.

The gene calls are TRBV7-8 and TRBJ2-7; D uncertain. There are 14 residues in the CDR3. Trimming removed 2 bases from V and 3 bases from J, with 11 bases in between. Germline V gene lookup returns CDR1 SGHVS and CDR2 FQNEAQ. CDR3 region: CASSLTQVLYEQYF. In nucleotides, the CDR3 is TGTGCCAGCAGCTTAACTCAAGTCCTCTACGAGCAGTACTTC. Full variable domain (missing parts from reference TRBV7-8 and TRBJ2-7): GAGVSQSPRYKVAKRGQDVALRCDPISGHVSLFWYQQALGQGPEFLTYFQNEAQLDKSGLPSDRFFAERPEGSVSTLKIQRTQQEDSAVYLCASSLTQVLYEQYFGPGTRLTVT.

The chain has TRBV10-3 and TRBJ2-3, with 7 nucleotides matching TRBD2. The junction had 6 bases not matched to a gene; V was cut back by 8 bases and J by 4 bases. This CDR3 has 13 residues. The germline CDR1 and CDR2 sequences are ENHRY and SYGVKD. This chain's CDR3 is CAIHRLAADTQYF. The DNA of the CDR3 is TGTGCCATCCACCGACTAGCCGCAGATACGCAGTATTTT.

This chain connects TRBV7-9 to TRBJ2-1; no reliable D call. The CDR3 runs to 15 residues. Germline V gene sequence: CDR1 SEHNR, CDR2 FQNEAQ (reference sequence). The V end lost 1 base, the J end lost 2 bases, and 9 bases lay between the germline ends. CDR3 nucleotides: TGTGCCAGCAGCTTAGGTGACTCCACCTACAATGAGCAGTTCTTC. It specifies CASSLGDSTYNEQFF.

V gene TRBV7-9 combines with J gene TRBJ2-1, with TRBD2 matching 8 bases. CDR3 size: 15 residues. The germline V gene encodes CDR1 SEHNR and CDR2 FQNEAQ (reference sequence). CDR3 protein: CASPRIAGNYNEQFF. The CDR3 DNA follows: TGTGCTTCCCCCCGAATAGCGGGAAACTACAATGAGCAGTTCTTC.

This sequence joins TRBV9 and TRBJ1-5, with 7 nucleotides matching TRBD1. Germline V gives CDR1 SGDLS, CDR2 YYNGEE. V dropped 4 bases and J dropped 0; count of bases not matched to a gene: 7. This CDR3 is 16 amino acids long. The CDR3 coding sequence is TGTGCCAGCAGCCCCGGGACAGAGTATAGCAATCAGCCCCAGCATTTT. Translated: CASSPGTEYSNQPQHF.

V is TRBV9 and J is TRBJ2-1; 10 bases align to TRBD2. Germline V CDR1 and CDR2: SGDLS, YYNGEE. There are 14 residues in the CDR3. J gave up 10 bases and V 3 bases, and 7 bases lay outside the gene matches. The CDR3 loop reads CASSGLAGGGEQFF. The CDR3 DNA reads TGTGCCAGCAGCGGTTTAGCGGGAGGAGGGGAGCAGTTCTTC.

This clone was picked up one time. This chain uses TRBV10-3 with TRBJ2-1, with no clear D. This CDR3 is built from 11 residues. Germline values: CDR1 ENHRY, CDR2 SYGVKD. With 4 bases removed from V and 7 bases from J, the gap between germline ends came to 5 bases. DNA of the CDR3: TGTGCCATCAGTGCTCTGAATGAGCAGTTCTTC. It encodes CAISALNEQFF.

The chain combines TRBV7-9 with TRBJ2-1; 12 bases agree with TRBD2. The ends lost 6 bases at V and 7 bases at J; junction bases unmatched: 10. The CDR3 extends over 16 amino acids. CDR1 is SEHNR and CDR2 is FQNEAQ in the germline V gene (reference sequence). CDR3 region: CASRKASGGGDNEQFF. CDR3 DNA sequence: TGTGCCAGCAGGAAGGCTAGCGGGGGGGGAGATAATGAGCAGTTCTTC.